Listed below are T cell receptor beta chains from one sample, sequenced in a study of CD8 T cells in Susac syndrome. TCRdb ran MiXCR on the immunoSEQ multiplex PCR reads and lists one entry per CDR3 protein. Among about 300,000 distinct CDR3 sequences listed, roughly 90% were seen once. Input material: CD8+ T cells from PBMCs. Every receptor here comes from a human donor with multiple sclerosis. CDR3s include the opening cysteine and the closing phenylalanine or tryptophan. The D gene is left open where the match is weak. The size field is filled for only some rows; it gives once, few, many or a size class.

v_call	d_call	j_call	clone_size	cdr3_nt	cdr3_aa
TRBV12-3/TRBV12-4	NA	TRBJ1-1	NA	TGTGCCAGCGTCTCCGTAGGGAACACTGAAGCTTTCTTT	CASVSVGNTEAFF
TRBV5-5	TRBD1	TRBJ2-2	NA	TGTGCCAGCAGCAAAAATCCGGGACAGGGGAACACCGGGGAGCTGTTTTTT	CASSKNPGQGNTGELFF
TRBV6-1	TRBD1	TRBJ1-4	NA	TGTGCCAGCAGCGCCGACAGGGGGTTGGCGACTAATGAAAAACTGTTTTTT	CASSADRGLATNEKLFF
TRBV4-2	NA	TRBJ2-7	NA	TGTGCCAGCAGCCAAGCGCAGACAGGGGAGGGCGAGCAGTACTTC	CASSQAQTGEGEQYF
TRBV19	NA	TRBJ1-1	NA	TGTGCCAGTAGTCCTCGGAGAGCTTTCTTT	CASSPRRAFF
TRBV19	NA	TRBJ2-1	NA	TGTGCCAGTAGTATGCTCGGAATCAATGAGCAGTTCTTC	CASSMLGINEQFF
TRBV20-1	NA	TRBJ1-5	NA	TGCAGTGCTAGAGTCGGAGGGAGGGGCAGGGACCTCAATCAGCCCCAGCATTTT	CSARVGGRGRDLNQPQHF
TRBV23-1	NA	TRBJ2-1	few	TGCGCCAGCAGTCGCCACACGGAGAGCGACTCCTACAATGAGCAGTTCTTC	CASSRHTESDSYNEQFF
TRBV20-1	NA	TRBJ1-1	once	TGCAGTCTCCCGAACACTGAAGCTTTCTTT	CSLPNTEAFF
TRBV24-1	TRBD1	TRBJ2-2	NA	TGTGCCACCAGTGATCAGGGACAGGACACCGGGGAGCTGTTTTTT	CATSDQGQDTGELFF
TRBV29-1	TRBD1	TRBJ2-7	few	TGCAGCGTCGACGGACAGGGGGGGGAGCAGTACTTC	CSVDGQGGEQYF
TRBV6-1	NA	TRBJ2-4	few	TGTGCCAGCACCCCCTTAGGGGGAGAGGGAAACATTCAGTACTTC	CASTPLGGEGNIQYF
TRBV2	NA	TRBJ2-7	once	TGTGCCACCCTATATCAGAAGGGGTCCCTCTACGAGCAGTACTTC	CATLYQKGSLYEQYF
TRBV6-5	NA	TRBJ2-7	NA	TGTGCCAGCAGTTACGTCGGGACTCATCGGGAGCAGTACTTC	CASSYVGTHREQYF
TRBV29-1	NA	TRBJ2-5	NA	TGCAGCGCTGAGGGGCAGATCCAAGAGACCCAGTACTTC	CSAEGQIQETQYF
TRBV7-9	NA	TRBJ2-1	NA	TGTGCCAGCAGCTCGCTCAGCTACAATGAGCAGTTCTTC	CASSSLSYNEQFF
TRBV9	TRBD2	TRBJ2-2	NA	TGTGCCAGCAGCCCCGGACTAGCGGGAGGGCACAACACCGGGGAGCTGTTTTTT	CASSPGLAGGHNTGELFF
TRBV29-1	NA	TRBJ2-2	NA	TGCAGCGTCGCGTCGGGCCCTTCCCATCCGGCCGGGGAGCTGTTTTTT	CSVASGPSHPAGELFF
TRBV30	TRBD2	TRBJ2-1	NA	TGTGCCTGGGGGCGGGAGTCTGAGCAGTTCTTC	CAWGRESEQFF
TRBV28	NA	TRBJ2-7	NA	TGTGCCAGCAGTATCAGGGTCTCCTACGAGCAGTACTTC	CASSIRVSYEQYF
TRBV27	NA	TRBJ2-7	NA	TGTGCCAGCAGTCCCGGGAGTGCGGCGGGCGAGCAGTACTTC	CASSPGSAAGEQYF
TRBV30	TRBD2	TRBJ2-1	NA	TGTGCTGGACCGAGCGGGAGGGATGGGAATGAGCAGTTCTTC	CAGPSGRDGNEQFF
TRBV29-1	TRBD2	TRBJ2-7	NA	TGCAGCGTCCCAACCGGGACTAGCGTCTACGAGCAGTACTTC	CSVPTGTSVYEQYF
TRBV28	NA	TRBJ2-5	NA	TGTGCCAGCAGTTTTGAGGGGGACTACACGGAGGAGACCCAGTACTTC	CASSFEGDYTEETQYF
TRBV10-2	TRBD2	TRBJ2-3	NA	TGCGCCAGCCGGGGCCGGGGGCTAGCGGGGAGAAACACAGATACGCAGTATTTT	CASRGRGLAGRNTDTQYF
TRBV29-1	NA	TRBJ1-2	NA	TGCAGCGCCCAGAACCGAGCTAACTATGGCTACACCTTC	CSAQNRANYGYTF
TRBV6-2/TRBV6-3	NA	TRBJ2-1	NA	TGTGCCAGCAGTTACTCGATACAGGGAGGATACAATGAGCAGTTCTTC	CASSYSIQGGYNEQFF
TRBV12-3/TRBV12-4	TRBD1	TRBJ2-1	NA	TGTGCCAGCAGATTACTAGGGGGCGGTAACAATGAGCAGTTCTTC	CASRLLGGGNNEQFF
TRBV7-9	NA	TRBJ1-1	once	TGTGCCAGCAGCGCCCCGGGAGACCGGAACACTGAAGCTTTCTTT	CASSAPGDRNTEAFF
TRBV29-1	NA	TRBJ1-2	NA	TGCAGCGTTACCGCCCACAGCATGGGAAATGGGGGCTACACCTTC	CSVTAHSMGNGGYTF
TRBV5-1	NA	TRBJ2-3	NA	TGCGCCAGCAGCTTGTATTCTAGCACAGATACGCAGTATTTT	CASSLYSSTDTQYF
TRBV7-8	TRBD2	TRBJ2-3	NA	TGTGCCAGCAGCTTACCTATAACGGCTAGCGGGGGGGACACAGATACGCAGTATTTT	CASSLPITASGGDTDTQYF
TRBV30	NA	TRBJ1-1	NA	TGTGCCTGGGGAGGGTTCCGTGAAGCTTTCTTT	CAWGGFREAFF